The clone carrying this TCR beta chain appeared a single time. TCRdb passed the PCR reads through MiXCR, listing each CDR3 protein once. The sample records around 89,000 distinct CDR3 sequences, roughly 19% being singletons. This entry comes from a study of molecular identifiers for immune sequencing clone quantification. The sequence derives from a human donor in good health. Some libraries in this study had Jurkat cell RNA spiked in. Sequencing used naive CD8+ T cells from blood, with Jurkat cell RNA spiked in. The sample's subset: FACS-sorted CD8+CD4-CCR7+CD45RA+ naive T cells.

The CDR3 protein is CASSFAGLSQPQHF. In DNA, the CDR3 is TGTGCCAGCAGTTTCGCAGGGCTAAGTCAGCCCCAGCATTTT. The J gene is TRBJ1-5, the V gene TRBV27; possibly TRBD1 for D (5 bases). The CDR3 is made up of 14 amino acids. The V end was cut by 3 bases, the J end by 6 bases, with 12 bases between. Per the germline V gene, CDR1 is MNHEY and CDR2 is SMNVEV (reference sequence).